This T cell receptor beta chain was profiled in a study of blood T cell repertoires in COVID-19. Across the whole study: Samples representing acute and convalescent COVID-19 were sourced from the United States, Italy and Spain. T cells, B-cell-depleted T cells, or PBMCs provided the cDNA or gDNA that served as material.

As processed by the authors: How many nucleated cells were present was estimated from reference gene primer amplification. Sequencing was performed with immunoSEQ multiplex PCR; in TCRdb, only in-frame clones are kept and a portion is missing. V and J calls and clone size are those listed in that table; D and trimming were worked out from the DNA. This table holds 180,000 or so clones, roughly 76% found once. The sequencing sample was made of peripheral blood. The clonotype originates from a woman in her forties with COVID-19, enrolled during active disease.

The CDR3 bases are TGTGCCAGCAGCCGAAAAGGTAGGGGTAGCGGGAACTCCTACGAGCAGTACTTC. It encodes CASSRKGRGSGNSYEQYF. The chain links TRBV27 to TRBJ2-7; 8 nucleotides align to TRBD2. Germline assignment: CDR1 MNHEY and CDR2 SMNVEV (reference sequence). The CDR3 is 18 amino acids. The V gene end was trimmed by 6 bases and the J gene end by 0 bases; junction bases not matched to a gene: 16.